The clone carrying this T cell receptor beta chain was seen only a few times. Its antigen remains unknown. CDR3 length equals 14 residues. The V end was cut by 7 bases, the J end by 1 base, with 12 bases between. Germline values: CDR1 MNHEY, CDR2 SVGAGI. These data come from a study of blood T cells in healthy people across ages. Primers used in a second PCR of about 7 to 12 cycles were a sample-barcoded 5' primer and a J-beta primer mix. TCRdb fed the 5' RACE reads into MiXCR, producing one record per CDR3 protein. The sample has fewer than 900,000 distinct CDR3 sequences; roughly 34% are singletons. Findings and caveats of the study: Strongly correlated with naive T cell percentage was TCR beta diversity.

The sequenced sample was blood. The V and J genes are TRBV6-5 and TRBJ2-3, with D unresolved. This receptor was obtained from a man aged 18 to 29 in good health. CDR3 in amino acids: CASMVKAGTDTQYF. CDR3 DNA: TGTGCCAGCATGGTAAAAGCAGGCACAGATACGCAGTATTTT.